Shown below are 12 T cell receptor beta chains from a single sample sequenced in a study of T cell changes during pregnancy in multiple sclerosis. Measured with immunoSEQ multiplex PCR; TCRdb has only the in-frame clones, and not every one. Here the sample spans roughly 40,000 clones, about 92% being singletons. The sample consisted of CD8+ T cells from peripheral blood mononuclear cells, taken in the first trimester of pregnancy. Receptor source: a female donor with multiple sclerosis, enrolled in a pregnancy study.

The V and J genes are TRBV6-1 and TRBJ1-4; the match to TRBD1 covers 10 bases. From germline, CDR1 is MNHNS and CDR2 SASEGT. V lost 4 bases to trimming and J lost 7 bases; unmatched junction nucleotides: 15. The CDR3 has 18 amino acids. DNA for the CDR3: TGTGCCAGCAGTGGACAGGGGGCGAGAACCGTAAGACTTGAAAAACTGTTTTTT. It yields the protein CASSGQGARTVRLEKLFF.

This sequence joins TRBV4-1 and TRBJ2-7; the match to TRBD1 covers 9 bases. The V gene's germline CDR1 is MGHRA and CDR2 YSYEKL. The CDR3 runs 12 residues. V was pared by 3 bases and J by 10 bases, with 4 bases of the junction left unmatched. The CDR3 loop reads CASSQGTGSQYF. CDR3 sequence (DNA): TGCGCCAGCAGCCAGGGGACAGGGAGTCAGTACTTC.

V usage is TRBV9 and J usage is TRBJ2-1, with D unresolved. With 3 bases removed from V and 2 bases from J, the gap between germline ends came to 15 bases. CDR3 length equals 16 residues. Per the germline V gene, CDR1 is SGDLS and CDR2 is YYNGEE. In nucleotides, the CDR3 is TGTGCCAGCAGCGGGGCGCAGTTCGGTGCCTACAATGAGCAGTTCTTC. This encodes CASSGAQFGAYNEQFF.

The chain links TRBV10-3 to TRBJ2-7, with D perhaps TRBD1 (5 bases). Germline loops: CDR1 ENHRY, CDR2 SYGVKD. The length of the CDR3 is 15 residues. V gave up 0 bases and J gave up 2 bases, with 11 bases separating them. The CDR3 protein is CAISESLGRAYEQYF. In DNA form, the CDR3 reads TGTGCCATCAGTGAGTCGCTGGGCAGGGCCTACGAGCAGTACTTC.

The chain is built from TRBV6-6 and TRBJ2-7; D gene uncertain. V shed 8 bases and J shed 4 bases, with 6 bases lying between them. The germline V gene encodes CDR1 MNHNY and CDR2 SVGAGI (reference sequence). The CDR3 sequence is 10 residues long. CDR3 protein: CASGSYEQYF. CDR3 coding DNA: TGTGCCAGCGGCTCTTACGAGCAGTACTTC.

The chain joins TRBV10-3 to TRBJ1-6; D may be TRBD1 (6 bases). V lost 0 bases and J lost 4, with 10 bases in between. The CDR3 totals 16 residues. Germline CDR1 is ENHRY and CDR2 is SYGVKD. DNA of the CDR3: TGTGCCATCAGTGAGTCAGGGGGGGAATATAATTCACCCCTCCACTTT. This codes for CAISESGGEYNSPLHF.

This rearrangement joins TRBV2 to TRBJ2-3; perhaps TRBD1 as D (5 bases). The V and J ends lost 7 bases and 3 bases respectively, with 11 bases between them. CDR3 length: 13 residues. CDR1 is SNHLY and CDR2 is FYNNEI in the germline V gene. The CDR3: CASNSRATDTQYF. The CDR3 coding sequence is TGTGCCAGCAATTCCAGGGCGACAGATACGCAGTATTTT. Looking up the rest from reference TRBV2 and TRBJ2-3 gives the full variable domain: EPEVTQTPSHQVTQMGQEVILRCVPISNHLYFYWYRQILGQKVEFLVSFYNNEISEKSEIFDDQFSVERPDGSNFTLKIRSTKLEDSAMYFCASNSRATDTQYFGPGTRLTVL.

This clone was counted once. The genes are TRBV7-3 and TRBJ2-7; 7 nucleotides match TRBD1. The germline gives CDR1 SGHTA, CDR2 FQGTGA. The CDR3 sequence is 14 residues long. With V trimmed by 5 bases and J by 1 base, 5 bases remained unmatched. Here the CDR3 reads CASSPSGQSYEQYF. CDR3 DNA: TGTGCCAGCAGCCCTTCGGGACAGTCCTACGAGCAGTACTTC.

Here the CDR3 DNA reads TGTGCCAGCAGTTACATGTCGGGGGGCCAGGAGACCCAGTACTTC. This gives the protein CASSYMSGGQETQYF. The rearrangement uses TRBV6-5 and TRBJ2-5; tentatively, D is TRBD2 (7 bases). The CDR3 has 15 residues. The germline gives CDR1 MNHEY, CDR2 SVGAGI. V was pared by 2 bases and J by 5 bases, with 15 bases between.

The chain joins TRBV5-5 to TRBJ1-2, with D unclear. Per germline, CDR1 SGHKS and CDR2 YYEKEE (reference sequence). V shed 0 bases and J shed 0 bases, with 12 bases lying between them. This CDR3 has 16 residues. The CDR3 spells CASSLGTQAPNYGYTF. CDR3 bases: TGTGCCAGCAGCTTGGGGACTCAAGCCCCTAACTATGGCTACACCTTC.

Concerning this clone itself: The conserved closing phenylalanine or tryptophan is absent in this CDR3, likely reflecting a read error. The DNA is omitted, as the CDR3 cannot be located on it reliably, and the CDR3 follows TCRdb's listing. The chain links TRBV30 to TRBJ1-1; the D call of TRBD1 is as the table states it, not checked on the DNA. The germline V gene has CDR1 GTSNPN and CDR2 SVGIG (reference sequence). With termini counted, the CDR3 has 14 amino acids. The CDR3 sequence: CAWDPSQGPLTGGV.

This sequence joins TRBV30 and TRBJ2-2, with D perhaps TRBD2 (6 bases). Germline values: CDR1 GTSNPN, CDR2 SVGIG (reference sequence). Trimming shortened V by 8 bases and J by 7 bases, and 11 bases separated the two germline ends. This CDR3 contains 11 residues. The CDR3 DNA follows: TGTGCCACCCAGCGGGTCGGGGAGCTGTTTTTT. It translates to CATQRVGELFF.